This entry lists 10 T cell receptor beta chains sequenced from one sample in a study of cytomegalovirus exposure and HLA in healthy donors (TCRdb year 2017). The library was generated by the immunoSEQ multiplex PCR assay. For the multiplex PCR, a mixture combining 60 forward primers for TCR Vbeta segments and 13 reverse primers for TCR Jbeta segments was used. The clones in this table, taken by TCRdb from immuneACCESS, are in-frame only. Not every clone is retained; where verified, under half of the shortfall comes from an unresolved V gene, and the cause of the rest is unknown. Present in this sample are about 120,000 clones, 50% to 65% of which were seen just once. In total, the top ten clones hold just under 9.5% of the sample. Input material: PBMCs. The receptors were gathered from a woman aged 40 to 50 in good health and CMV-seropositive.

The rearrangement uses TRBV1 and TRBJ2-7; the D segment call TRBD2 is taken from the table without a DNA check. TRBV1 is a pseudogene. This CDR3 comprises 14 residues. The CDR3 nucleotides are TGCACCAGCAGCCAAGGCCTAGCCTCCTACGAGCAGTACTTC. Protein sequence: CTSSQGLASYEQYF.

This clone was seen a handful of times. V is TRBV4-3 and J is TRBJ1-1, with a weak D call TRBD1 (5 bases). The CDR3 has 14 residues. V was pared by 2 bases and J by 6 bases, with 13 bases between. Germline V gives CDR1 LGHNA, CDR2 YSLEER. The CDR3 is CASSQRGGSSEAFF. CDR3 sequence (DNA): TGCGCCAGCAGCCAACGGGGGGGATCATCTGAAGCTTTCTTT.

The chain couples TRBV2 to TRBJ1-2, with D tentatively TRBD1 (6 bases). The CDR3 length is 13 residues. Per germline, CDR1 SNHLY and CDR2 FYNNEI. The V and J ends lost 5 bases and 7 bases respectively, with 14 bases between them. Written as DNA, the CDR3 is TGTGCCAGCAGTCAGCAGGGGTTAGGTGGCTACACCTTC. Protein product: CASSQQGLGGYTF.

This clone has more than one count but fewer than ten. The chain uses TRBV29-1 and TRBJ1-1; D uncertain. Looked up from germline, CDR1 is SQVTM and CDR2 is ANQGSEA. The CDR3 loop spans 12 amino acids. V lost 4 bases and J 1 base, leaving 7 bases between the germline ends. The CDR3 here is CSVGRENTEAFF. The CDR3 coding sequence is TGCAGCGTTGGGCGGGAGAACACTGAAGCTTTCTTT.

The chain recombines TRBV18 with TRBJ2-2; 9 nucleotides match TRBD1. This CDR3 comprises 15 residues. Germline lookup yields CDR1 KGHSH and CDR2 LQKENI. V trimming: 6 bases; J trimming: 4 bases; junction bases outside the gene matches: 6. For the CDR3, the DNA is TGTGCCAGCTCGCGGACAGGGGAAGGCACCGGGGAGCTGTTTTTT. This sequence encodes CASSRTGEGTGELFF.

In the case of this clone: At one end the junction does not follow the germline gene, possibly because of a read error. The CDR3 sequence: CSVGQNPHF. DNA for the CDR3: TGCAGCGTTGGGCAAAACCCCCACTTC. This sequence joins TRBV29-1 and TRBJ2-5; D is ambiguous. Germline V gene sequence: CDR1 SQVTM, CDR2 ANQGSEA. The CDR3 length is 9 residues. Full variable domain (missing parts from reference TRBV29-1 and TRBJ2-5): SAVISQKPSRDICQRGTSLTIQCQVDSQVTMMFWYRQQPGQSLTLIATANQGSEATYESGFVIDKFPISRPNLTFSTLTVSNMSPEDSSIYLCSVGQNPHFGPGTRLLVL.

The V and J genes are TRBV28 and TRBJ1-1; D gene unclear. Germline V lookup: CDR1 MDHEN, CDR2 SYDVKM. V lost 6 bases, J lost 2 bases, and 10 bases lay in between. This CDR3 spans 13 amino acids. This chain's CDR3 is CASRPRENTEAFF. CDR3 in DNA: TGTGCCAGCAGACCACGGGAAAACACTGAAGCTTTCTTT.

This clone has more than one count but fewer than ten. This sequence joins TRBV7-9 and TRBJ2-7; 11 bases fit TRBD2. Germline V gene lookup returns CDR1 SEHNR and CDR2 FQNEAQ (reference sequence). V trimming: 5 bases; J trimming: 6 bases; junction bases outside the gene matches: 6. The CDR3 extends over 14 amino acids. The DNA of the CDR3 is TGTGCCAGCAGCAGTACTAGCGGGAGCGGCGAGCAGTACTTC. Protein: CASSSTSGSGEQYF.

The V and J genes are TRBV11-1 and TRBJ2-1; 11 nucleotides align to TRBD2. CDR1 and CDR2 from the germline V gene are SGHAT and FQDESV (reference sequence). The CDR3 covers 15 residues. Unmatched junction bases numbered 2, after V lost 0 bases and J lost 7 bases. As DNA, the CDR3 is TGTGCCAGCAGCTTAGCGACTAGCGGGATTAATGAGCAGTTCTTC. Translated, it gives CASSLATSGINEQFF.

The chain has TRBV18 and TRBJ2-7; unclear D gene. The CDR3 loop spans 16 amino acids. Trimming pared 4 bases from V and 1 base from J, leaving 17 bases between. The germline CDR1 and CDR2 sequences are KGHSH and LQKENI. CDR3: CASSLPSTGESYEQYF. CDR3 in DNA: TGTGCCAGCTCACTCCCATCCACGGGTGAATCCTACGAGCAGTACTTC. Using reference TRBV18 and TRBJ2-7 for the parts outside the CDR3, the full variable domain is NAGVMQNPRHLVRRRGQEARLRCSPMKGHSHVYWYRQLPEEGLKFMVYLQKENIIDESGMPKERFSAEFPKEGPSILRIQQVVRGDSAAYFCASSLPSTGESYEQYFGPGTRLTVT.